Below are 8 T cell receptor beta chains sequenced from a single sample in a study of blood T cell repertoires in COVID-19. Clones were sequenced by immunoSEQ multiplex PCR, and TCRdb holds only the in-frame ones, with some missing. The sample includes 45,000 to 65,000 clones, 91% seen only once; the top ten take over 7.5%. The sequencing sample was made of peripheral blood. The receptors originated from a human donor in a cohort sampled during active COVID-19.

The chain uses TRBV27 and TRBJ2-5, with a possible D match to TRBD2 (5 bases). Germline-derived CDR1 and CDR2 are MNHEY and SMNVEV (reference sequence). The germline V and J ends were trimmed by 5 bases and 9 bases, with 22 bases remaining between them. CDR3 length equals 15 residues. This CDR3 reads CASSPTGPPGKSQYF. In DNA form, the CDR3 reads TGTGCCAGCAGTCCCACCGGGCCCCCGGGGAAGTCCCAGTACTTC.

This chain uses TRBV5-1 with TRBJ2-7, with TRBD1 matching 12 bases. Trimming cost V 1 base and J 4 bases; bases outside gene matches: 3. The CDR3 covers 15 residues. Germline V gene sequence: CDR1 SGHRS, CDR2 YFSETQ. CDR3 coding DNA: TGCGCCAGCAGCTTGACGGGACAGGGGGCTTACGAGCAGTACTTC. Residues: CASSLTGQGAYEQYF.

The rearrangement uses TRBV4-1 and TRBJ2-1, with 10 bases fitting TRBD2. Trimming took 4 bases from V and 6 from J; bases not matched to a gene: 12. Germline V gene data show CDR1 as MGHRA and CDR2 as YSYEKL. CDR3 size: 17 residues. CDR3 in amino acids: CASSPRTSGEGVNEQFF. The CDR3 DNA is TGCGCCAGCAGCCCTAGGACTAGCGGAGAGGGGGTCAATGAGCAGTTCTTC.

The chain links TRBV7-8 to TRBJ2-5; D is ambiguous. Trimming stripped 5 bases from V and 0 bases from J, with 10 bases between. The CDR3 is 14 residues long. Looked up from germline, CDR1 is SGHVS and CDR2 is FQNEAQ. The CDR3 DNA reads TGTGCCAGCAGCGTAAATTTCCACCAAGAGACCCAGTACTTC. Amino acid sequence: CASSVNFHQETQYF.

CDR3 region: CASSRGDTQYF. CDR3 nucleotides: TGTGCCAGCAGCCGGGGAGATACGCAGTATTTT. The chain is built from TRBV6-5 and TRBJ2-3, with D perhaps matching TRBD2 (5 bases). Germline loops: CDR1 MNHEY, CDR2 SVGAGI. V was trimmed by 6 bases and J by 5 bases, leaving 6 bases between them. The CDR3 extends over 11 amino acids.

V gene TRBV11-2 combines with J gene TRBJ2-1; 7 bases agree with TRBD2. CDR3 length: 15 amino acids. The junction had 6 bases not matched to a gene; V was cut back by 1 base and J by 6 bases. CDR1 and CDR2 (germline): SGHAT, FQNNGV. The CDR3: CASSLAGGRGNEQFF. The CDR3 region has the DNA TGTGCCAGCAGCTTAGCGGGAGGACGGGGCAATGAGCAGTTCTTC.

The chain carries TRBV4-3 and TRBJ1-2; tentatively, D is TRBD1 (5 bases). The germline gives CDR1 LGHNA, CDR2 YSLEER. This CDR3 is built from 14 residues. V dropped 1 base and J dropped 6 bases, with 12 bases sitting between them. The DNA for the CDR3 is TGCGCCAGCAGCCAAGTTCCAGGGCGTGATGGCTACACCTTC. Translated: CASSQVPGRDGYTF.

The chain is built from TRBV19 and TRBJ2-7, with TRBD1 identical over 10 bases. The CDR3 spans 15 residues. CDR1 and CDR2 from the germline V gene are LNHDA and SQIVND (reference sequence). The junction had 9 bases not matched to a gene; V was cut back by 6 bases and J by 4 bases. The CDR3 bases are TGTGCCAGTAGCCCCGGACAGGGGGGTTGGTACGAGCAGTACTTC. Amino acids: CASSPGQGGWYEQYF.